The 24 T cell receptor beta chains listed next were all sequenced from one sample in a study of CD8 T cells in Susac syndrome. With random hexamers, reverse transcription was performed on roughly 0.45 to 1 ug of RNA. Each CDR3 protein gets one entry after TCRdb re-called the immunoSEQ multiplex PCR reads with MiXCR. The sample gives 170,000 or so distinct CDR3 sequences, roughly 96% of which show up once; 0.16% is in the top ten. Sequenced sample: CD8+ T cells from PBMCs. The receptor source for this set is a human donor with multiple sclerosis.

This rearrangement joins TRBV12-3 or TRBV12-4 to TRBJ2-7, with D tentatively TRBD1 (6 bases). Trimming cost V 8 bases and J 3 bases, with 23 bases left between them. This CDR3 is built from 16 residues. CDR3 protein: CASSYTGTSGLYEQYF. As DNA, the CDR3 is TGTGCCAGCTCTTATACCGGGACATCAGGGCTCTACGAGCAGTACTTC.

The V gene is TRBV28, the J gene TRBJ1-5; no clear D gene. This CDR3 is 14 amino acids long. Germline assignment: CDR1 MDHEN and CDR2 SYDVKM. The V and J ends lost 1 base and 3 bases respectively, with 7 bases between them. The CDR3 sequence: CASSLFQPNQPQHF. The DNA for the CDR3 is TGTGCCAGCAGTTTATTCCAGCCCAATCAGCCCCAGCATTTT.

The chain couples TRBV27 to TRBJ2-7, with 7 bases that match TRBD1. Germline CDR1 is MNHEY and CDR2 is SMNVEV (reference sequence). There are 14 residues in the CDR3. J gave up 5 bases and V 0 bases, and 4 bases lay outside the gene matches. The CDR3 DNA reads as TGTGCCAGCAGTTTATCGAACAGGGGCGACGAGCAGTACTTC. Translation gives CASSLSNRGDEQYF.

The rearrangement joins TRBV7-9 to TRBJ2-3; D is unclear. Germline lookup yields CDR1 SEHNR and CDR2 FQNEAQ (reference sequence). There are 12 residues in the CDR3. V was shortened by 5 bases and J by 7 bases, with 10 bases between the two germline ends. CDR3 loop: CASSPMQHTQYF. The CDR3 nucleotides read TGTGCCAGCAGCCCCATGCAACATACGCAGTATTTT.

This clonotype has only a few counts. The J gene is TRBJ2-1, the V gene TRBV9; D gene uncertain. Between the trimmed V and J ends, which lost 0 bases and 3 bases, there was a span of 4 bases. The CDR3 contains 13 residues. CDR1 is SGDLS, CDR2 YYNGEE, per germline. As DNA, the CDR3 is TGTGCCAGCAGCGTAGACAGCTACAATGAGCAGTTCTTC. This gives the protein CASSVDSYNEQFF.

This chain links TRBV20-1 with TRBJ2-3; D is ambiguous. Germline CDR1 reads DFQATT; CDR2 reads SNEGSKA (reference sequence). Trimming stripped 3 bases from V and 2 bases from J, with 0 bases between. CDR3 length: 10 residues. CDR3 nucleotides: TGCAGTGCTAGCACAGATACGCAGTATTTT. The encoded protein is CSASTDTQYF.

The gene calls are TRBV7-9 and TRBJ2-1; D is possibly TRBD1 (5 bases). CDR1 is SEHNR and CDR2 is FQNEAQ in the germline V gene (reference sequence). This CDR3 comprises 13 residues. The V gene lost 5 bases and the J gene lost 4 bases, with 9 bases spanning the gap. This CDR3 is CASSTRQYNEQFF. The CDR3 DNA reads as TGTGCCAGCAGCACCCGACAGTACAATGAGCAGTTCTTC. Variable domain in full (rest from reference TRBV7-9 and TRBJ2-1): DTGVSQNPRHKITKRGQNVTFRCDPISEHNRLYWYRQTLGQGPEFLTYFQNEAQLEKSRLLSDRFSAERPKGSFSTLEIQRTEQGDSAMYLCASSTRQYNEQFFGPGTRLTVL.

The chain joins TRBV7-2 to TRBJ1-4; 9 nucleotides agree with TRBD1. The CDR3 is made up of 17 amino acids. After removal of 1 base from V and 8 bases from J, the junction contained 11 bases not matched to a gene. Germline V gene data show CDR1 as SGHTA and CDR2 as FQGNSA. CDR3 sequence: CASSLGVTGGAKEKLFF. CDR3 nucleotide sequence: TGTGCCAGCAGCTTAGGAGTAACAGGGGGCGCAAAGGAAAAACTGTTTTTT.

This clonotype has only a few counts. This chain links TRBV29-1 with TRBJ2-7; D is perhaps TRBD2 (5 bases). Deletions cut 6 bases from V and 1 base from J, with 13 bases between. This CDR3 has 13 residues. Germline CDR1 SQVTM, CDR2 ANQGSEA. CDR3 sequence (DNA): TGCAGCGTGGCTTCCCGGGATTCCTACGAGCAGTACTTC. Residues: CSVASRDSYEQYF.

The chain recombines TRBV6-1 with TRBJ2-1; 11 bases agree with TRBD2. The CDR3 length is 18 residues. The V and J ends lost 7 bases and 0 bases, in that order; junction bases with no gene match: 11. Germline V lookup: CDR1 MNHNS, CDR2 SASEGT. Here the CDR3 reads CASTGLAGPQYSYNEQFF. In DNA form, the CDR3 reads TGTGCCAGCACCGGACTAGCGGGTCCTCAATACTCCTACAATGAGCAGTTCTTC.

The genes are TRBV25-1 and TRBJ1-2, with no clear D. The CDR3 has 13 amino acids. The germline V and J ends were trimmed by 6 bases and 0 bases, with 8 bases remaining between them. Germline CDR1 MGHDK, CDR2 SYGVNS. The CDR3 is CASRLSTNYGYTF. The CDR3 DNA follows: TGTGCCAGCAGGCTCAGCACTAACTATGGCTACACCTTC.

The chain employs TRBV29-1 and TRBJ2-1; 7 positions agree with TRBD2. The ends lost 1 base at V and 7 bases at J; junction bases unmatched: 7. Germline-derived CDR1 and CDR2 are SQVTM and ANQGSEA. The CDR3 spans 14 residues. The DNA for the CDR3 is TGCAGCGTTGAAGTGGCGGGAGTAGGGAATGAGCAGTTCTTC. Translating it yields CSVEVAGVGNEQFF.

The chain employs TRBV7-9 and TRBJ2-5, with D possibly TRBD1 on 6 matching bases. Germline loops: CDR1 SEHNR, CDR2 FQNEAQ (reference sequence). V gave up 5 bases and J gave up 5 bases, with 12 bases separating them. The CDR3 spans 13 residues. The CDR3 reads CASSTRQAETQYF. As DNA, the CDR3 is TGTGCCAGCAGCACTCGACAGGCGGAGACCCAGTACTTC.

The V and J genes are TRBV7-9 and TRBJ2-1; 7 nucleotides agree with TRBD1. The length of the CDR3 is 14 residues. V lost 5 bases and J lost 4; bases outside the gene matches: 5. Germline assignment: CDR1 SEHNR and CDR2 FQNEAQ (reference sequence). CDR3 residues: CASSHRGQYNEQFF. The CDR3 region has the DNA TGTGCCAGCAGCCACCGGGGACAGTACAATGAGCAGTTCTTC.

The rearrangement uses TRBV7-8 and TRBJ2-7; possibly TRBD1 for D (5 bases). CDR1 SGHVS and CDR2 FQNEAQ come from the germline V gene. CDR3 length: 14 amino acids. Trimming shortened V by 5 bases and J by 2 bases, and 13 bases separated the two germline ends. The CDR3 loop is CASSTRQPTYEQYF. In nucleotides, the CDR3 is TGTGCCAGCAGCACGAGACAGCCGACCTACGAGCAGTACTTC.

The chain carries TRBV29-1 and TRBJ1-1, with a weak D call TRBD1 (5 bases). The CDR3 length is 11 residues. The V gene lost 7 bases and the J gene lost 8 bases, with 14 bases spanning the gap. CDR1 is SQVTM, CDR2 ANQGSEA, per germline. CDR3 loop: CSARPAGEAFF. CDR3 nucleotides: TGCAGCGCCCGACCGGCAGGGGAAGCTTTCTTT.

The chain carries TRBV20-1 and TRBJ1-3; TRBD1 matches at 8 bases. V lost 0 bases, J lost 2 bases, and 3 bases stayed unmatched. Per the germline V gene, CDR1 is DFQATT and CDR2 is SNEGSKA (reference sequence). This CDR3 has 15 amino acids. CDR3 amino acids: CSARDGQGPGNTIYF. The CDR3 DNA reads TGCAGTGCTAGAGACGGACAGGGACCTGGAAACACCATATATTTT.

The chain links TRBV2 to TRBJ2-1; TRBD2 matches at 10 bases. This CDR3 has 14 residues. Germline assignment: CDR1 SNHLY and CDR2 FYNNEI. V dropped 7 bases and J dropped 5; count of bases not matched to a gene: 5. The chain's CDR3 is CASNLGLANNEQFF. DNA of the CDR3: TGTGCCAGCAATCTGGGACTAGCGAACAATGAGCAGTTCTTC.

The rearrangement links TRBV6-1 to TRBJ2-2, with 12 positions matching TRBD2. This CDR3 has 16 amino acids. Germline V gives CDR1 MNHNS, CDR2 SASEGT. The junction had 4 bases not matched to a gene; V was cut back by 5 bases and J by 3 bases. The CDR3 is CASSRLAGDDTGELFF. CDR3 in DNA: TGTGCCAGCAGTAGACTAGCGGGAGACGACACCGGGGAGCTGTTTTTT.

This chain connects TRBV29-1 to TRBJ1-2, with D maybe TRBD1 (5 bases). V was trimmed by 5 bases and J by 8 bases, leaving 12 bases between them. The CDR3 extends over 11 amino acids. Germline V lookup: CDR1 SQVTM, CDR2 ANQGSEA. In nucleotides, the CDR3 is TGCAGCGTTCGCGACAGTTACGGCTACACCTTC. It is translated as CSVRDSYGYTF.

The V and J genes are TRBV19 and TRBJ1-5; D ambiguous. The CDR3 spans 14 residues. V was shortened by 7 bases and J by 4 bases, with 14 bases between the two germline ends. The germline gives CDR1 LNHDA, CDR2 SQIVND (reference sequence). CDR3 nucleotides: TGTGCCAGTAAGTTGGCCGGAGGTAATCAGCCCCAGCATTTT. This codes for CASKLAGGNQPQHF.

The genes are TRBV7-2 and TRBJ2-7; D is ambiguous. CDR3 length: 14 amino acids. Germline loops: CDR1 SGHTA, CDR2 FQGNSA. Trimming took 4 bases from V and 3 from J, leaving 13 bases between them. The CDR3 DNA follows: TGTGCCAGCAGCTATACTGGGTCCTACTACGAGCAGTACTTC. Its protein product is CASSYTGSYYEQYF.

The chain combines TRBV20-1 with TRBJ2-7, with D maybe TRBD2 (5 bases). V dropped 0 bases and J dropped 2 bases, with 20 bases sitting between them. Per germline, CDR1 DFQATT and CDR2 SNEGSKA (reference sequence). The CDR3 has 17 residues. The DNA of the CDR3 is TGCAGTGCTAGAGATCTTGGAACAGAGCGGACCCCCTACGAGCAGTACTTC. It is translated as CSARDLGTERTPYEQYF.

By frequency in the sample, this clonotype is medium-sized. This rearrangement joins TRBV4-1 to TRBJ2-1, with a tentative D call TRBD2 (6 bases). Germline assignment: CDR1 MGHRA and CDR2 YSYEKL. Trimming took off 3 bases at V and 12 bases at J, with 15 bases between the two ends. This CDR3 spans 13 amino acids. This CDR3 reads CASSQSGEARQFF. In nucleotides, the CDR3 is TGCGCCAGCAGCCAGTCGGGGGAGGCTCGGCAGTTCTTC.